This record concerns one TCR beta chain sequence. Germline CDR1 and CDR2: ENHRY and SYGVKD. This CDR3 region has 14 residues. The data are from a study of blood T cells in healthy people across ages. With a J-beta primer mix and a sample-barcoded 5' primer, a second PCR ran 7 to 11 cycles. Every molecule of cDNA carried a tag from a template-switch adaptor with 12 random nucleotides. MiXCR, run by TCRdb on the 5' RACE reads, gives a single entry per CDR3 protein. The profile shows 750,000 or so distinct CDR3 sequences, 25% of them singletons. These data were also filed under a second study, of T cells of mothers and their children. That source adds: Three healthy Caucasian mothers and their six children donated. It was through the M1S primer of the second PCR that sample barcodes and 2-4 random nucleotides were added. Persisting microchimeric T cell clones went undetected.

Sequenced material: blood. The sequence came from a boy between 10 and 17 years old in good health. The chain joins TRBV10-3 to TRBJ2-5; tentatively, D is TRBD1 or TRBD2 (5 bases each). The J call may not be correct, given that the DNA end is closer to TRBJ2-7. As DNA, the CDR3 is TGTGCCATCATGGGGGAAAAGGGTTCCTACGAGCAGTACTTC. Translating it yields CAIMGEKGSYEQYF.